This TCR beta chain came from a study of PD-1 blockade in classical Hodgkin lymphoma. This CDR3 region has 14 residues. V lost 3 bases, J lost 4 bases, and 2 bases stayed unmatched. Germline V CDR1 and CDR2: SGHRS, YFSETQ. In every patient, relapse followed autologous stem cell transplantation, while exposure to brentuximab vedotin differed. Repertoires were generated with immunoSEQ multiplex PCR, while TCRdb's copy carries only in-frame clones and drops some. The sample lists about 58,000 clones; 85% to 90% were seen once. Sequenced material: peripheral blood mononuclear cells (PBMCs), taken before the second cycle of nivolumab. This chain uses TRBV5-1 with TRBJ2-2; 8 bases align to TRBD2. The clonotype was recovered from a human donor with classical Hodgkin lymphoma. In DNA form, the CDR3 reads TGCGCCAGCAGCTGGGGGACTAGCACCGGGGAGCTGTTTTTT. It is translated as CASSWGTSTGELFF.